This TCR beta chain emerged from a study of blood T cells in healthy people across ages (dated by TCRdb to between 2015 and 2016). In the study overall: Template switching captured roughly one uniquely barcoded TCR beta cDNA molecule per two T cells in model experiments. To avoid experimental bias, donors of different ages were spread randomly across the sequencing lanes. To track age-related changes in TCR beta repertoire diversity, the study relied on deep sequencing normalized with unique cDNA molecular identifiers. Donors were grouped into four age groups: young (average 16 years), middle-aged (roughly 38), aged (about 60) and long-lived (just over 80). The study analyzed two additional independent replicas of 1 million unique cDNA reads from the same blood draw for two donors, one aged 18 to 29 and one aged 80 or older.

The library was prepared using 5' RACE. The sequencing machine was an Illumina HiSeq 2500. A second PCR of roughly 6 to 11 cycles was run with a J-beta primer mix and a sample-barcoded 5' primer. A template-switch 5' adaptor carrying 12 random nucleotides introduced a unique molecular identifier onto each TCR beta cDNA molecule. Each sample yielded at least 2.5 million CDR3-containing paired-end reads. First-strand cDNA synthesis was performed from all RNA using the Mint cDNA synthesis kit, with priming by a TRBC-specific oligonucleotide. All cDNA was treated with uracil-DNA glycosylase and then went through a first 18-cycle PCR with the universal primers M1SS and BC2_uni_R. Under the source paper's analysis protocol: Normalization of each sample was performed by random selection of 1 million high-quality reads, each carrying a distinct molecular identifier. Reads sharing molecular identifiers were discarded rather than binned into consensus sequences. MiTCR, run with a Q25 quality threshold and the strictest error-elimination algorithm, handled CDR3 identification, clonotype clustering and error correction. A nonparametric unseen species model with Euler transformation was used to estimate lower-bound total TCR beta diversity. TCRdb itself trimmed the public reads at Q25 with fastp, ran MiXCR and retained productive beta chains. Identical CDR3 protein sequences are pooled into one entry, listed with their most common genes and DNA. The V and J calls here are based on TCRdb, not the publication. Counted in this sample were around 1.7 million distinct CDR3 sequences; under 30% of them appeared once. The ten largest make up more than 6% of the sample.

Study-wide findings and limitations: Estimates of total diversity from one million sequenced T cells were regarded as lower bounds and underestimates. Conclusive comparison of naive and antigen-experienced compartments was prevented by the profiling of bulk unsorted PBMCs. Observed TCR beta diversity per million T cells fell roughly linearly with age, and a significant reduction was already apparent by age around 40. Compared with the aged group, more naive CD4+ T cells, fewer expanded clones and increased TCR diversity were shown by the long-lived group, suggesting age selection. Observed TCR beta diversity correlated strongly with the percentage of naive T cells measured by flow cytometry. Because donor CMV infection status was unknown, age-related changes in expanded clonotypes were potentially confounded.

There are a few counts of this clonotype. Its target antigen remains unknown. Base qualities are not at hand, and no much larger clone is one base apart. The roughly 39 donors, aged about 6 to 95 years, were systemically healthy Caucasian individuals from Russia. Around 10 milliliters of peripheral blood were collected from each donor into EDTA-treated Vacutainer tubes. PBMCs were isolated by Ficoll-Paque density-gradient centrifugation, with at least 6 million obtained per sample. Total RNA, at least 5 micrograms per sample, was extracted from PBMCs with Trizol reagent. For every donor, flow cytometry on a PBMC aliquot measured the percentage of naive CD45RAhigh/CD27high T cells. The TCR comes from a woman under 40 in good health. What was sequenced was blood.

The CDR3 reads CASSPRGGTPSTDTQYF. The DNA is TGTGCCAGCAGCCCTAGGGGTGGGACGCCAAGCACAGATACGCAGTATTTT. The chain is made from TRBV4-2 and TRBJ2-3, with a tentative D call of TRBD1 or TRBD2, each matching 5 bases. Per the germline V gene, LGHNA is the CDR1 and YNFKEQ is the CDR2. The CDR3 runs 17 residues from the cysteine to the phenylalanine. Kept here is only the CDR3 DNA, which spans 51 bases and is read in frame from base 1. V and J are truncated by 4 bases and 0 bases respectively, leaving an intervening sequence of 17 bases.